This T cell receptor (beta chain) was profiled in a study of control samples from healthy donors and cancer patients. This clone was recorded once. Generated by immunoSEQ multiplex PCR, the TCRdb table keeps only in-frame clones and is missing some. The sample includes approximately 87,000 clones, about 86% of them seen just once. The TCR comes from a woman between 50 and 59 years old in good health. The material sequenced was blood.

CDR3 sequence: CSASSMGLAETGELFF. For the CDR3, the DNA is TGCAGTGCTAGTTCCATGGGACTAGCGGAGACCGGGGAGCTGTTTTTT. The chain employs TRBV20-1 and TRBJ2-2, with 11 nucleotides matching TRBD2. CDR1 DFQATT and CDR2 SNEGSKA come from the germline V gene (reference sequence). The length of the CDR3 is 16 residues. V was pared by 3 bases and J by 5 bases, with 8 bases of the junction left unmatched.